The following is a T cell receptor beta chain sequence with its context. The source of the sample is a study of blood T cell repertoires in COVID-19. The V and J ends lost 5 bases and 5 bases, in that order; junction bases with no gene match: 4. CDR3 size: 14 residues. Germline loops: CDR1 MDHEN, CDR2 SYDVKM. Original handling: Scientists estimated how many nucleated cells there were by amplifying reference gene primers. Repertoires were generated with immunoSEQ multiplex PCR, while TCRdb's copy carries only in-frame clones and drops some. V and J calls and clone size are as listed in that table; D and trimming were resolved from the DNA. The sample contains fewer than 150,000 clones, around nine tenths of which appear only once.

The source is a middle-aged woman with acute or convalescent COVID-19. The sample consisted of peripheral blood. The chain couples TRBV28 to TRBJ2-5, with 11 bases identical to TRBD2. The CDR3 sequence: CASSRTSGYETQYF. The CDR3 DNA follows: TGTGCCAGCAGTCGGACTAGCGGGTATGAGACCCAGTACTTC.